The 2 T cell receptor beta chains given below trace back to one sample, sequenced in a study of CD4 T cells in relation to SARS-CoV-2 and coronaviruses. Sequencing was performed with immunoSEQ multiplex PCR; in TCRdb, only in-frame clones are kept and a portion is missing. In the table there are fewer than 20,000 clones, around three quarters of which are singletons. Their target antigens are unknown. Unexposed donor CD4+ T cells date from about 2011-2018, before the COVID-19 pandemic. CD4+ T cells were isolated from the cells after around 9 days of culture. The source material was CD4+ T cells from PBMCs, cultured in vitro. These receptors originate from a human donor in good health.

This clone is classed as medium-sized. The chain couples TRBV21-1 to TRBJ1-5. TRBV21-1 is annotated as a pseudogene. The CDR3 is 11 residues long. CDR3 amino acids: CARPGQGPQHF. CDR3 coding DNA: TGTGCCAGACCGGGGCAGGGGCCCCAGCATTTT.

The rearrangement links TRBV10-3 to TRBJ2-2; unclear D gene. From germline, CDR1 is ENHRY and CDR2 SYGVKD. The CDR3 runs 11 residues. V was cut by 9 bases and J by 4 bases, with 6 bases left in between. This chain's CDR3 is CAIQITGELFF. The CDR3 DNA is TGTGCCATACAAATCACCGGGGAGCTGTTTTTT.